These T cell receptor beta chains were read from a single sample in a study of OX40 agonist ivuxolimab in advanced cancers. Profiling relied on immunoSEQ multiplex PCR, and the TCRdb table lists in-frame clones only, not all of them. The table records approximately 98,000 clones, under 85% of them present only once. The sample consisted of CD4+ or CD8+ T cells sorted from blood, taken in a trial of the OX40 agonist ivuxolimab. These receptors all come from an adult with an advanced solid tumor such as melanoma, head and neck, liver or kidney cancer. The CDR3 runs from the conserved cysteine through the conserved F or W. A D gene is named only where the DNA matches it firmly. A clone size is listed for some rows: how often the clone was seen (once, few, many), or a class if it is expanded.

clone_size	d_call	cdr3_length	v_call	j_call	cdr3_nt	cdr3_aa
-	-	8	TRBV29-1	TRBJ1-1	TGCAGCGCCGACTTTGAAGGGTTT	CSADFEGF
-	TRBD2	14	TRBV9	TRBJ2-7	TGTGCCAGCAGCCAATCTAGCGGGGGCTACGAGCAGTACTTC	CASSQSSGGYEQYF
-	-	15	TRBV27	TRBJ2-1	TGTGCCAGCAGTTTAGGGGGGGGCCGATACAATGAGCAGTTCTTC	CASSLGGGRYNEQFF
once	-	20	TRBV15	TRBJ2-7	TGTGCCACCAGCAGAGATCATTCAGGGCAACTTGGCCCGCCCTGGGACGAGCAGTACTTC	CATSRDHSGQLGPPWDEQYF
-	TRBD1	15	TRBV19	TRBJ1-4	TGTGCCAGTAGTAAAACAGGGGGCGTGAGGGAAAAACTGTTTTTT	CASSKTGGVREKLFF
-	TRBD1	13	TRBV7-3	TRBJ1-1	TGTGCCAGCAGTTTGGACAGGGAGACTGAAGCTTTCTTT	CASSLDRETEAFF
-	-	13	TRBV19	TRBJ2-7	TGTGCCAGTAGTATACGGGGTGGCGACGAGCAGTACTTC	CASSIRGGDEQYF
-	TRBD2	15	TRBV4-2	TRBJ2-3	TGTGCCAGCAGCCAGGTAGCGGGGGGTATGGATACGCAGTATTTT	CASSQVAGGMDTQYF
-	-	15	TRBV7-2	TRBJ2-7	TGTGCCAGCAGCTTAGATTTGAGTTCCTTCCAGGAGCAGTACTTC	CASSLDLSSFQEQYF
-	TRBD1	13	TRBV18	TRBJ1-1	TGTGCCAGCTCAGCAACAGGGGACACTGAAGCTTTCTTT	CASSATGDTEAFF
-	-	13	TRBV6-1	TRBJ1-2	TGTGCCAGCAGTTTAAGCAGGGACGGTGGCTACACCTTC	CASSLSRDGGYTF
-	-	15	TRBV5-6	TRBJ2-7	TGTGCCAGCAGCCAAAGACTCAGGGTCTCCTACGAGCAGTACTTC	CASSQRLRVSYEQYF
-	-	15	TRBV5-8	TRBJ2-2	TGTGCCAGCAGCTTGCAGGGTAGGAACACCGGGGAGCTGTTTTTT	CASSLQGRNTGELFF
once	-	14	TRBV10-1	TRBJ2-5	TGCGCCAGCAGTGAGGGCGGATTTCTGGAGACCCAGTACTTC	CASSEGGFLETQYF
-	TRBD1	13	TRBV7-9	TRBJ2-7	TGTGCCAGCCGCCCAACAGGGGGCGACGAGCAGTACTTC	CASRPTGGDEQYF
-	-	14	TRBV6-6	TRBJ2-1	TGTGCCAGCAGGATTGGACAACAGATAGATGAGCAGTTCTTC	CASRIGQQIDEQFF
-	TRBD1	14	TRBV14	TRBJ2-1	TGTGCCAGCACGAAGGGACAGGGGGCCCATGAGCAGTTCTTC	CASTKGQGAHEQFF
-	-	17	TRBV5-6	TRBJ1-4	TGTGCCAGCAGCTTGGGATTAGGGTTAGCAACTAATGAAAAACTGTTTTTT	CASSLGLGLATNEKLFF
-	TRBD2	18	TRBV4-2	TRBJ2-1	TGTGCCAGCAGCCAAGGGCCTAGCGGAGCCAAGGGGAACAATGAGCAGTTCTTC	CASSQGPSGAKGNNEQFF
-	-	14	TRBV12-5	TRBJ1-3	TGTGCTAGTGGTTTGGGGACAGAAGGAAACACCATATATTTT	CASGLGTEGNTIYF
-	-	16	TRBV19	TRBJ2-7	TGTGCCAGTAGTATTTCCCTCCTGGACAGCCCCTACGAGCAGTACTTC	CASSISLLDSPYEQYF
-	TRBD1	15	TRBV19	TRBJ1-5	TGTGCCAGTAGTATCCGGACAGGGCTCGATCAGCCCCAGCATTTT	CASSIRTGLDQPQHF
-	-	18	TRBV27	TRBJ2-7	TGTGCCAGCAGTTCCGAGGGTGTATCATTCGAGGGGTCTGACGAGCAGTACTTC	CASSSEGVSFEGSDEQYF
-	-	13	TRBV5-4	TRBJ2-1	TGTGCCAGCAGCTTGGGTCTACCAAATGAGCAGTTCTTC	CASSLGLPNEQFF
-	TRBD1	14	TRBV7-9	TRBJ1-2	TGTGCCAGCAGCTTAGGGGGGACAGGGGCCGGCTACACCTTC	CASSLGGTGAGYTF
-	-	13	TRBV6-6	TRBJ1-5	TGTGCCAGCAGCGAGTATAGCAATCAGCCCCAGCATTTT	CASSEYSNQPQHF